A selection of T cell receptor beta chains follows, all from one sample in a study of blood T cell repertoires in COVID-19. Data came from immunoSEQ multiplex PCR; TCRdb stores just in-frame clones and leaves some out. Here the sample spans hundreds of thousands of clones, around 90% being singletons. Material: PBMCs or T cells enriched from blood (not recorded which). Source of these receptors: a woman in her forties or fifties who had recovered from COVID-19. The CDR3 runs from the conserved cysteine through the conserved F or W. A D gene is named only where the DNA matches it firmly. Some rows mark clone size as missing; the rest say once, few, many or name a class of expanded clone.

>TRBJ2-2|TRBD1|TRBV5-1|few
TGCGCCAGCGCGGGACAGGGTGCCACCGGGGAGCTGTTTTTT
CASAGQGATGELFF
>TRBJ2-3|TRBD2|TRBV28|once
TGTGCCAGCAGCCCGGGACTAGCGGGAGGGAAGAGAGCAGATACGCAGTATTTT
CASSPGLAGGKRADTQYF
>TRBJ2-3|TRBD2|TRBV5-1|.
TGCGCCAGCAGAGCGGGAGACAAACACCGCACAGATACGCAGTATTTT
CASRAGDKHRTDTQYF
>TRBJ2-7|TRBD2|TRBV7-6|.
TGTGCCAGCAGCCTATCCGTTGCGGGAGGGCCCTACGAGCAGTACTTC
CASSLSVAGGPYEQYF
>TRBJ2-7|.|TRBV4-1|.
TGCGCCAGCAGCCAAGGGCTTACGGGAGCCTCCTACGAGCAGTACTTC
CASSQGLTGASYEQYF
>TRBJ2-3|TRBD2|TRBV5-1|few
TGCGCCAGCAGGTCTAGCGGGAGCACAGATACGCAGTATTTT
CASRSSGSTDTQYF
>TRBJ1-5|.|TRBV6-5|.
TGTGCCAGCAGTAGAGGGGGAAGCAATCAGCCCCAGCATTTT
CASSRGGSNQPQHF
>TRBJ1-2|.|TRBV3-1/TRBV3-2|.
TGTGCCAGCAGCCAAACAGGGAACTATGGCTACACCTTC
CASSQTGNYGYTF
>TRBJ1-2|TRBD1|TRBV29-1|once
TGCAGCGCCCGTGTGGGGATACCAGGGGGCAGGAAGTATGGCTACACCTTC
CSARVGIPGGRKYGYTF
>TRBJ2-7|.|TRBV11-1|.
TGTGCCAGCAGCTATACCTACGAGCAGTACTTC
CASSYTYEQYF
>TRBJ2-1|.|TRBV11-2|.
TGTGCCAGCAGCTTAGACGCCATATTCAGTGAGCAGTTCTTC
CASSLDAIFSEQFF
>TRBJ2-5|.|TRBV5-8|once
TGTGCCAGCAGAACCTCCCAGGGTTGGCAAGAGACCCAGTACTTC
CASRTSQGWQETQYF
>TRBJ2-2|TRBD2|TRBV15|.
TGTGCCACCAGTAAACCGGGACTAGCGGGAGAGAAATCCGTCGGGGAGCTGTTTTTT
CATSKPGLAGEKSVGELFF
>TRBJ1-5|.|TRBV6-1|.
TGTGCCAGCAGTGGGCAGGGAAGAACCGGCAATCAGCCCCAGCATTTT
CASSGQGRTGNQPQHF
>TRBJ1-6|TRBD1|TRBV10-3|.
TGTGCCATCAGAGGACAGGGTGCCAATTCACCCCTCCACTTT
CAIRGQGANSPLHF
>TRBJ1-2|TRBD1|TRBV6-5|.
TGTGCCAGCAGCTTCGACAGGGCTTATGGCTACACCTTC
CASSFDRAYGYTF
>TRBJ1-5|.|TRBV10-3|few
TGTGCCACCCAACAGGGAGAGGCTCAGCCCCAGCATTTT
CATQQGEAQPQHF
>TRBJ1-1|.|TRBV2|.
TGTGCCAGCAGAGTAGGACAGAAGTCTGAAGCTTTCTTT
CASRVGQKSEAFF
>TRBJ2-5|TRBD2|TRBV9|.
TGTGCCAGCAGCGCCCCGGGGGGGTACCAAGAGACCCAGTACTTC
CASSAPGGYQETQYF
>TRBJ2-1|.|TRBV9|once
TGTGCCAGCAGCCAACAGAGCTCCTACAATGAGCAGTTCTTC
CASSQQSSYNEQFF
>TRBJ2-1|TRBD2|TRBV9|.
TGTGCCAGCAGCGTAGCAGGGACTAGCGGGCTCAATGAGCAGTTCTTC
CASSVAGTSGLNEQFF
>TRBJ1-6|.|TRBV27|.
TGTGCCAGCAGAATTAGAACAGGGAATTCACCCCTCCACTTT
CASRIRTGNSPLHF
>TRBJ2-7|TRBD2|TRBV7-9|.
TGTGCCAGCAGCTCCCCGGTGGCCACTAGCGGGAGCCCCTACGAGCAGTACTTC
CASSSPVATSGSPYEQYF
>TRBJ1-2|TRBD1|TRBV4-2|once
TGTGCCAGCAGCCAAGTAGGGGGGACAGGGAGTTCTGTCGGCTATGGCTACACCTTC
CASSQVGGTGSSVGYGYTF
>TRBJ2-7|.|TRBV11-3|.
TGTGCCAGCAGCCCCGCGGGACCCGGGGGCGAGCAGTACTTC
CASSPAGPGGEQYF
>TRBJ2-1|.|TRBV7-2|.
TGTGCCAGCAGCCTTCAGACTGGCGGATACAATGAGCAGTTCTTC
CASSLQTGGYNEQFF